This T cell receptor beta chain was captured by sequencing in a study of T cell responses to AZD1222 COVID-19 vaccine. Broader study findings: Two AZD1222 doses significantly raised spike-specific TCR breadth and depth over controls. Recipients of AZD1222 seropositive at baseline numbered only 5 or 6.

Assay used: immunoSEQ multiplex PCR; TCRdb lists only in-frame clones, some missing. The sample shows about 83,000 clones, around 89% of them seen only once. V was clipped by 8 bases and J by 6 bases, with 16 bases between them. The germline V gene has CDR1 SGHTA and CDR2 FQGNSA. This CDR3 is 14 amino acids long. Comment on this clone: What it recognizes is unknown.

The receptor comes from an adult in good health. The specimen was peripheral blood, collected on day 0 of MenACWY control vaccination. The chain carries TRBV7-2 and TRBJ1-4; possible D gene TRBD1, 6 bases. The CDR3 DNA sequence: TGTGCCAGCGCCGAGGGGGGGGCGGATGAAAAACTGTTTTTT. Translating it yields CASAEGGADEKLFF.